Each of the 21 T cell receptor beta chains below was sequenced from the same sample in a study of blood T cell repertoires in COVID-19. Assay used: immunoSEQ multiplex PCR; TCRdb lists only in-frame clones, some missing. This sample yields 200,000 or so clones, of which 70% to 90% are seen a single time; roughly 19% belongs to the top ten. Material: peripheral blood. Receptors were obtained from a man in his fifties or sixties with COVID-19, enrolled during active disease.

The chain employs TRBV30 and TRBJ1-3; 8 nucleotides line up with TRBD1. Germline CDR1 is GTSNPN and CDR2 is SVGIG (reference sequence). Trimming removed 3 bases from V and 4 bases from J; junction bases left unmatched: 2. This CDR3 region has 13 residues. CDR3: CAWRDRGGNTIYF. The DNA of the CDR3 is TGTGCCTGGAGAGACAGGGGCGGAAACACCATATATTTT.

This clone was detected only once. The rearrangement links TRBV30 to TRBJ2-2; D not certain. V lost 8 bases and J 1 base, leaving 17 bases between the germline ends. This CDR3 contains 15 residues. The V gene's germline CDR1 is GTSNPN and CDR2 SVGIG (reference sequence). The CDR3 spells CATGALVGNTGELFF. The CDR3 DNA follows: TGTGCCACTGGAGCCCTTGTGGGGAACACCGGGGAGCTGTTTTTT.

V is TRBV2 and J is TRBJ2-5, with TRBD2 matching over 7 bases. The V segment lost 5 bases and the J segment 0 bases; nucleotides outside the gene matches: 3. Germline-derived CDR1 and CDR2 are SNHLY and FYNNEI. This CDR3 region has 14 residues. CDR3 region: CASSLAVYQETQYF. CDR3 DNA: TGTGCCAGCAGTCTAGCGGTTTACCAAGAGACCCAGTACTTC.

The chain has TRBV19 and TRBJ1-1, with D perhaps matching TRBD1 (5 bases). CDR3 size: 11 residues. V lost 9 bases and J lost 8, with 13 bases in between. Germline V gene data show CDR1 as LNHDA and CDR2 as SQIVND (reference sequence). CDR3 loop: CASIGVGEAFF. The DNA for the CDR3 is TGTGCCAGCATAGGGGTTGGGGAAGCTTTCTTT.

The chain couples TRBV10-3 to TRBJ1-4; weak D call: TRBD1 (6 bases). This CDR3 is 16 amino acids long. V lost 6 bases to trimming and J lost 5 bases, with 19 bases between them. From germline, CDR1 is ENHRY and CDR2 SYGVKD. The CDR3 loop is CAIRLQGLRPNEKLFF. The CDR3, as DNA: TGTGCCATCAGGCTACAGGGTCTCCGGCCAAATGAAAAACTGTTTTTT.

V is TRBV7-3 and J is TRBJ2-1, with TRBD2 matching over 14 bases. The CDR3 is 21 amino acids. The germline V gene has CDR1 SGHTA and CDR2 FQGTGA. Unmatched junction bases numbered 16, after V lost 5 bases and J lost 1 base. CDR3 sequence reads: CASSLLGGGLAGESSYNEQFF. CDR3 coding DNA: TGTGCCAGCAGCCTTCTCGGAGGGGGACTAGCGGGAGAGTCATCCTACAATGAGCAGTTCTTC.

The V call is TRBV11-2, the J call TRBJ1-4; the D gene is possibly TRBD1 (6 bases). Trimming took off 5 bases at V and 7 bases at J, with 17 bases between the two ends. The CDR3 has 15 residues. Germline-derived CDR1 and CDR2 are SGHAT and FQNNGV. The CDR3 spells CASSQTRGLSEKLFF. The CDR3, as DNA: TGTGCCAGCAGCCAAACCAGGGGTTTGAGTGAAAAACTGTTTTTT.

V and J are TRBV5-4 and TRBJ2-1; 7 positions agree with TRBD2. V was clipped by 3 bases and J by 8 bases; unmatched bases: 8. The CDR3 runs to 14 residues. CDR1 is SGHNT and CDR2 is YYREEE in the germline V gene (reference sequence). The CDR3 loop reads CASSSWTSPYEQFF. In DNA form, the CDR3 reads TGTGCCAGCAGCTCGTGGACTAGTCCCTATGAGCAGTTCTTC.

This clone was recorded a few times. The rearrangement joins TRBV2 to TRBJ2-2; D not resolved. The CDR3 covers 14 residues. Looked up from germline, CDR1 is SNHLY and CDR2 is FYNNEI. V lost 6 bases and J lost 6, with 14 bases in between. This chain's CDR3 is CASREFTAPGELFF. CDR3 DNA sequence: TGTGCCAGCAGAGAGTTCACCGCACCCGGGGAGCTGTTTTTT.

This clone showed up just once. The chain has TRBV4-3 and TRBJ2-1; D uncertain. Germline CDR1 is LGHNA and CDR2 is YSLEER. This CDR3 has 16 residues. Trimming pared 0 bases from V and 0 bases from J, leaving 9 bases between. CDR3 coding DNA: TGCGCCAGCAGCCAAGATCCATCCAGCTCCTACAATGAGCAGTTCTTC. Protein: CASSQDPSSSYNEQFF.

The chain couples TRBV7-6 to TRBJ2-7, with D perhaps TRBD2 (5 bases). CDR1 and CDR2 (germline): SGHVS, FNYEAQ. V lost 1 base and J lost 1, with 17 bases in between. The CDR3 sequence is 17 residues long. Written as DNA, the CDR3 is TGTGCCAGCAGCTTAGAGACTATCGGGTCTGTGTCCTACGAGCAGTACTTC. As protein: CASSLETIGSVSYEQYF. The whole variable domain, remainder taken from reference TRBV7-6 and TRBJ2-7, is GAGVSQSPRYKVTKRGQDVALRCDPISGHVSLYWYRQALGQGPEFLTYFNYEAQQDKSGLPNDRFSAERPEGSISTLTIQRTEQRDSAMYRCASSLETIGSVSYEQYFGPGTRLTVT.

The chain links TRBV5-1 to TRBJ2-1, with 9 bases aligning to TRBD2. The germline gives CDR1 SGHRS, CDR2 YFSETQ. The CDR3 is 16 amino acids. J lost 7 bases, V lost 0 bases, and 8 bases had no gene match. CDR3 sequence reads: CASSLAAGGPGNEQFF. In DNA, the CDR3 is TGCGCCAGCAGCTTGGCCGCGGGAGGGCCTGGGAATGAGCAGTTCTTC.

This clone appeared a single time. As DNA, the CDR3 is TGTGCCAGTAGTAAGGACAGGGTACCCGGCTACACCTTC. This encodes CASSKDRVPGYTF. V is TRBV19 and J is TRBJ1-2; 8 bases fit TRBD1. Germline CDR1 and CDR2: LNHDA and SQIVND (reference sequence). V lost 4 bases, J lost 8 bases, and 6 bases stayed unmatched. The CDR3 is made up of 13 amino acids.

This chain uses TRBV7-2 with TRBJ1-6; D might be TRBD1 (5 bases). Germline V gene data show CDR1 as SGHTA and CDR2 as FQGNSA. The germline V and J ends were trimmed by 0 bases and 8 bases, with 8 bases remaining between them. This CDR3 is built from 14 residues. CDR3 nucleotide sequence: TGTGCCAGCAGCTTAGCGGGGGGGGATTCACCCCTCCACTTT. Protein sequence: CASSLAGGDSPLHF.

V gene TRBV12-3 or TRBV12-4 combines with J gene TRBJ2-4; D is ambiguous. Between the trimmed V and J ends, which lost 5 bases and 8 bases, there was a span of 7 bases. The CDR3 is 11 residues long. The DNA for the CDR3 is TGTGCCAGCAGTGCTGGAGACATTCAGTACTTC. As protein: CASSAGDIQYF.

J is TRBJ2-1 and V is TRBV4-3; 9 bases align to TRBD2. V gave up 0 bases and J gave up 12 bases; unmatched junction bases: 6. Germline lookup yields CDR1 LGHNA and CDR2 YSLEER. CDR3 length: 14 amino acids. The DNA for the CDR3 is TGCGCCAGCAGCCAAGAACCGCGAGCGGGGGGGCAGTTCTTC. It is translated as CASSQEPRAGGQFF.

V gene TRBV7-2 combines with J gene TRBJ2-7; D unresolved. This CDR3 region has 14 residues. Germline values: CDR1 SGHTA, CDR2 FQGNSA. V lost 3 bases to trimming and J lost 2 bases, with 11 bases between them. The DNA of the CDR3 is TGTGCCAGCAGCTTCGCCCAGAGGACCTACGAGCAGTACTTC. This encodes CASSFAQRTYEQYF.

The chain recombines TRBV14 with TRBJ2-3; 7 bases agree with TRBD2. The CDR3 has 16 residues. CDR1 and CDR2 from the germline V gene are SGHDN and FVKESK. V was clipped by 1 base and J by 0 bases; unmatched bases: 4. DNA of the CDR3: TGTGCCAGCAGCCAAGTCATCGGGGGGAGCACAGATACGCAGTATTTT. This sequence encodes CASSQVIGGSTDTQYF. The variable domain in full, with the rest retrieved from reference TRBV14 and TRBJ2-3, is EAGVTQFPSHSVIEKGQTVTLRCDPISGHDNLYWYRRVMGKEIKFLLHFVKESKQDESGMPNNRFLAERTGGTYSTLKVQPAELEDSGVYFCASSQVIGGSTDTQYFGPGTRLTVL.

The V gene is TRBV5-1, the J gene TRBJ2-2, with TRBD1 as a possible D gene (5 bases). Germline CDR1 is SGHRS and CDR2 is YFSETQ. The CDR3 is 14 residues long. V was cut by 4 bases and J by 2 bases, with 9 bases left in between. The chain's CDR3 is CASSTQGNTGELFF. The CDR3 bases are TGCGCCAGCAGCACCCAGGGTAACACCGGGGAGCTGTTTTTT.

The chain recombines TRBV6-2 or TRBV6-3 with TRBJ1-2; no reliable D call. The CDR3 sequence is 13 residues long. Trimming left V 2 bases short and J 6 bases short, with 10 bases between. Germline lookup yields CDR1 MNHEY and CDR2 SVGEGT. DNA for the CDR3: TGTGCCAGCAGTTACACCCTCGGGGATGGCTACACCTTC. This gives the protein CASSYTLGDGYTF.

This rearrangement joins TRBV7-9 to TRBJ2-7; a possible D gene is TRBD1 (5 bases). The CDR3 spans 13 residues. V was cut by 2 bases and J by 4 bases, with 9 bases left in between. CDR1 and CDR2 from the germline V gene are SEHNR and FQNEAQ (reference sequence). The CDR3 DNA sequence: TGTGCCAGCAGCTTACCCCCAGGGTACGAGCAGTACTTC. Residues: CASSLPPGYEQYF.